This T cell receptor beta chain was profiled in a study of chemoradiotherapy in HPV16-positive cancers. Study-wide points: HPV-responsive T-cell expansion during chemoradiotherapy was linked to improved recurrence-free survival in HPV16-positive patients. Non-HPV-specific T cells did not expand in tumors during treatment, whereas candidate HPV-specific clones and E7-related motifs did. Functional assays defining HPV-specific T cells used only a couple of HPV16-positive patients.

Profiled with immunoSEQ multiplex PCR; TCRdb holds only in-frame clones, not every one. The table records approximately 6,400 clones, 81% of them present only once. Concerning this clone itself: As yet, its antigen is unknown.

CDR1 is SQVTM, CDR2 ANQGSEA, per germline. The V segment lost 6 bases and the J segment 3 bases; nucleotides outside the gene matches: 10. The CDR3 sequence is 15 residues long. This clonotype was obtained from a human donor with HPV-associated anogenital cancer. Sequenced here: tumor tissue, sampled from a patient who underwent chemoradiotherapy. The chain is built from TRBV29-1 and TRBJ2-1; 8 bases agree with TRBD2. As DNA, the CDR3 is TGCAGCGTGGATACAACCGGGACTAGCTACAATGAGCAGTTCTTC. Translation: CSVDTTGTSYNEQFF.